This TCR beta chain appears in the sequencing data of a study of a mutant IDH1 vaccine in newly diagnosed glioma. Documented time point: week 35, safety follow-up. A single vaccine dose contained 300 ug of mutant IDH1 20-mer peptide, and topical imiquimod was used with it. Donors had new IDH1-mutant astrocytomas of WHO grade 3 or 4 (ATRX-lost). The V end lost 3 bases, the J end lost 7 bases, and 10 bases lay between the germline ends. The CDR3 loop spans 12 amino acids. The germline V gene encodes CDR1 SGDLS and CDR2 YYNGEE. Turning to this clone: Its antigen is unidentified.

Clones were sequenced by immunoSEQ multiplex PCR, and TCRdb holds only the in-frame ones, with some missing. Of 35,000 to 50,000 clones listed, 92% are singletons. The chain has TRBV9 and TRBJ1-1; weak D call: TRBD1 (6 bases). The origin of this receptor is a man in his forties or fifties with glioma. The specimen comprised PBMCs, sampled from a glioma patient whose treatment included an IDH1 peptide vaccine. The CDR3 protein is CASSGGQFEAFF. CDR3 DNA: TGTGCCAGCAGCGGCGGACAGTTTGAAGCTTTCTTT.